A selection of T cell receptor beta chains follows, all from one sample in a study of blood T cell repertoires in COVID-19. Clones were read by immunoSEQ multiplex PCR, and TCRdb kept only the in-frame ones, dropping some. Of hundreds of thousands of clones in the sample, about 83% are singletons; the top ten hold about 6%. Input material: peripheral blood. The receptor set was obtained from a man aged 60 to 75 who had recovered from COVID-19. Both conserved end residues are part of each CDR3. The order of the fields is J gene, V gene, D gene, CDR3 protein. The D gene is left open where the match is weak.

TRBJ1-5,TRBV7-6,NA,CASSLKSQSNQPQHF
TRBJ2-1,TRBV4-2,TRBD2,CASSYGLAGGQWFF
TRBJ2-2,TRBV2,TRBD2,CASSSRLAANTGELFF
TRBJ2-5,TRBV7-9,NA,CASSLGPVRETQYF
TRBJ1-4,TRBV5-1,NA,CASSLGPAREKLFF
TRBJ1-1,TRBV9,NA,CASSAITGGAEAFF
TRBJ2-2,TRBV10-2,TRBD1,CASSVGTGTGELFF
TRBJ1-1,TRBV6-5,NA,CASSYSGGFGTEAFF
TRBJ1-5,TRBV19,TRBD1,CASSGTGGGQPQHF
TRBJ1-1,TRBV19,TRBD1,CASSPRTGENTEAFF
TRBJ2-7,TRBV5-1,TRBD2,CASSLGSGRAVQYF
TRBJ2-7,TRBV27,NA,CASTDSSYEQYF
TRBJ2-3,TRBV6-2/TRBV6-3,TRBD1,CASSYSPLSGTVIQSRTQYF
TRBJ2-7,TRBV19,NA,CASSIQGGYYEQYF
TRBJ1-5,TRBV10-3,NA,CAITEDSYQPQHF
TRBJ1-2,TRBV5-1,NA,CASSFGQLEGYTF
TRBJ1-4,TRBV5-1,TRBD1,CASSSGDSLEKLFF
TRBJ2-1,TRBV5-1,NA,CASSLTGRTYNEQFF
TRBJ1-4,TRBV18,TRBD1,CASSPPGQGEKLFF
TRBJ1-4,TRBV10-2,TRBD1,CASSERRGQLFF
TRBJ1-4,TRBV27,NA,CASRTGSGEKLFF
TRBJ2-2,TRBV5-4,NA,CASSPGAGPNTGELFF
TRBJ2-2,TRBV18,TRBD1,CASSLRQGMNTGELFF
TRBJ1-1,TRBV3-1/TRBV3-2,NA,CASSQDRSGRKNTEAFF
TRBJ1-2,TRBV5-7,NA,CASSLARGYTF
TRBJ2-7,TRBV18,TRBD2,CASSPRGGEQYF
TRBJ2-3,TRBV9,TRBD2,CASSPLAGIRTDTQYF
TRBJ2-2,TRBV5-1,TRBD1,CASSLWGTTGGAGTGELFF
TRBJ1-4,TRBV5-1,TRBD1,CASSWGEGAFYEKLFF
TRBJ2-7,TRBV15,NA,CATSRDIYAVYEQYF
TRBJ1-5,TRBV30,NA,CACGLGGNQPQHF
TRBJ1-2,TRBV4-3,TRBD1,CASSQDGSGTGGGYTF
TRBJ1-3,TRBV11-2,NA,CASSLDGYGSSGNTIYF
TRBJ2-2,TRBV5-4,NA,CASSLGLASNTGELFF
TRBJ1-6,TRBV9,NA,CASSQGQHNSPLHF
TRBJ2-1,TRBV7-2,TRBD2,CASSLAPGRAGGHSYNEQFF
TRBJ2-7,TRBV29-1,NA,CSPAGQDVYEQYF
TRBJ1-1,TRBV4-3,NA,CASSQDWGTGVNTEAFF
TRBJ1-1,TRBV4-2,TRBD1,CASSPQGENTEAFF
TRBJ2-5,TRBV24-1,TRBD2,CATSDSGTSETQYF
TRBJ2-2,TRBV4-3,TRBD2,CASSQNGGASTGELFF
TRBJ2-7,TRBV5-4,TRBD2,CASSLIAGGVYEQYF
TRBJ1-1,TRBV25-1,TRBD1,CASRQGPSGNTEAFF
TRBJ2-7,TRBV18,NA,CASSATVEQYF
TRBJ1-1,TRBV5-1,NA,CASSSHGQPDTEAFF
TRBJ2-1,TRBV7-8,NA,CASSNGTASYNEQFF
TRBJ1-1,TRBV20-1,TRBD1,CRQGTEAFF
TRBJ1-2,TRBV27,TRBD1,CASSPGQGPTNYGYTF
TRBJ2-5,TRBV7-2,TRBD1,CASSLELGQAKTQYF
TRBJ1-1,TRBV7-9,NA,CASSLQGAMNTEAFF
TRBJ2-5,TRBV19,NA,CASSRAVQETQYF
TRBJ1-1,TRBV19,TRBD1,CASTRQGARTEAFF
TRBJ1-6,TRBV30,NA,CAWSDRSKSPLHF
TRBJ2-1,TRBV5-1,TRBD2,CASSSGTQYNEQFF
TRBJ2-2,TRBV19,TRBD2,CASSIGTSGANTGELFF
TRBJ2-2,TRBV9,NA,CASSGRGGAPNTGELFF
TRBJ1-6,TRBV5-6,TRBD1,CASSLTGTAYNSPLHF
TRBJ2-6,TRBV6-1,TRBD1,CASSGTGGNSGANVLTF
TRBJ1-5,TRBV10-3,TRBD1,CAISESGQGGPPQHF
TRBJ2-3,TRBV28,NA,CASRGSSTDTQYF